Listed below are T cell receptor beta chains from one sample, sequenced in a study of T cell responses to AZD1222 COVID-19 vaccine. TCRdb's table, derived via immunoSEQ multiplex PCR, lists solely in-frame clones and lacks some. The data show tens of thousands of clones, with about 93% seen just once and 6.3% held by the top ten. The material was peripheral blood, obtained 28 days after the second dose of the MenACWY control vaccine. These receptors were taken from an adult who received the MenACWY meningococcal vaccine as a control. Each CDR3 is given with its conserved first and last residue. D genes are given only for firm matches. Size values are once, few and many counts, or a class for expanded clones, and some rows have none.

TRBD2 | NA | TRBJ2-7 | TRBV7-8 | CASSWIQQRGTIPEQYF | TGTGCCAGCAGCTGGATACAGCAGCGGGGGACCATACCAGAGCAGTACTTC
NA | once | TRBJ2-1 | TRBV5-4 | CASSSGQRAYNEQFF | TGTGCCAGCAGCTCCGGACAGCGTGCCTACAATGAGCAGTTCTTC
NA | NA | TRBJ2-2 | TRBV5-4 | CASSPAPRATNTGELFF | TGTGCCAGCAGCCCAGCCCCCAGGGCCACGAACACCGGGGAGCTGTTTTTT
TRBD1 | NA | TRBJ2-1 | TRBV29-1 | CSVAGQGNEQFF | TGCAGCGTTGCGGGACAGGGCAATGAGCAGTTCTTC
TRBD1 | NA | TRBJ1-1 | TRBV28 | CASKNRGRLNTEAFF | TGTGCCAGCAAAAACAGGGGGCGTTTGAACACTGAAGCTTTCTTT
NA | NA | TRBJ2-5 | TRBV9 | CASSVAGWETQYF | TGTGCCAGCAGCGTAGCTGGATGGGAGACCCAGTACTTC
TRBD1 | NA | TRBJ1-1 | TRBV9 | CASSAGPNRDRVVEAFF | TGTGCCAGCAGCGCAGGACCCAACCGGGACAGGGTGGTTGAAGCTTTCTTT
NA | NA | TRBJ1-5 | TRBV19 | CASSPWGGTSNQPQHF | TGTGCCAGTAGTCCCTGGGGAGGGACTAGCAATCAGCCCCAGCATTTT
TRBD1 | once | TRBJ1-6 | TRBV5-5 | CASSYGQGVPLHF | TGTGCCAGCAGCTACGGACAGGGTGTGCCCCTCCACTTT
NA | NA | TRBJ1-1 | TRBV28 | CASSSVEAFF | TGTGCCAGCAGTTCTGTAGAAGCTTTCTTT
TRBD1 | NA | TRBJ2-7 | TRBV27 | CASSPGGPYEQYF | TGTGCCAGCAGTCCAGGGGGCCCCTACGAGCAGTACTTC
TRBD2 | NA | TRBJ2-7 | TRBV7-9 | CASSLRTSGRDYEQYF | TGTGCCAGCAGCCTCCGGACTAGCGGGAGGGACTACGAGCAGTACTTC
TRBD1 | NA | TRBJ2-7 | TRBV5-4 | CASSSTRQGAYEQYF | TGTGCCAGCAGCTCGACACGACAGGGGGCCTACGAGCAGTACTTC
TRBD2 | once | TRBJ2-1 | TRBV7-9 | CASSFGLAGDKEQFF | TGTGCCAGCAGCTTTGGACTAGCGGGAGATAAGGAGCAGTTCTTC
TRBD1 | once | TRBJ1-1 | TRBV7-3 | CASSLRDRPLEAFF | TGTGCCAGCAGCCTAAGGGACAGGCCCCTTGAAGCTTTCTTT
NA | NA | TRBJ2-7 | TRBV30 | CAWRGPVVYEQYF | TGTGCCTGGAGGGGGCCAGTGGTTTACGAGCAGTACTTC
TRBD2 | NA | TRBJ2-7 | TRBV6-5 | CASRPGGSSYEQYF | TGTGCCAGCCGGCCGGGGGGGAGCTCCTACGAGCAGTACTTC
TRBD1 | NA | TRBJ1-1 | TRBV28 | CASSTGQDEAFF | TGTGCCAGCAGTACGGGACAGGATGAAGCTTTCTTT
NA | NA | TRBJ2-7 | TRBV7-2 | CASSLEDYPYEQYF | TGTGCCAGCAGCTTAGAGGACTACCCATACGAGCAGTACTTC
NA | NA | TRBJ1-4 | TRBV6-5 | CASSYWTGRAREKLFF | TGTGCCAGCAGTTACTGGACGGGTCGGGCCCGGGAAAAACTGTTTTTT
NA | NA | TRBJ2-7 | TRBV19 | CASSPGQGRAYEQYF | TGTGCCAGTAGCCCGGGACAAGGAAGGGCCTACGAGCAGTACTTC
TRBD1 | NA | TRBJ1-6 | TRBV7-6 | CASSNRPWSGQEHNSPLHF | TGTGCCAGCAGCAACCGGCCCTGGTCGGGACAGGAGCATAATTCACCCCTCCACTTT
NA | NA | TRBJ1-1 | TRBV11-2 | CASSLSGQPEAFF | TGTGCCAGCAGCTTATCCGGACAGCCTGAAGCTTTCTTT
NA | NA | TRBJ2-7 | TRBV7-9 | CASSSPDGEDKYEQYF | TGTGCCAGCAGCTCCCCAGACGGGGAGGATAAATACGAGCAGTACTTC
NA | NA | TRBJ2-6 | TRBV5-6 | CASSLGQILSGANVLTF | TGTGCCAGCAGCTTGGGACAGATCCTTTCTGGGGCCAACGTCCTGACTTTC
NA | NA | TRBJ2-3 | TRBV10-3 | CAISPGRPDTQYF | TGTGCCATCAGTCCTGGACGACCAGATACGCAGTATTTT
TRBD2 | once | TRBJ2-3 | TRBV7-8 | CASSLIGGSGGTDTQYF | TGTGCCAGCAGCTTGATCGGCGGGAGCGGTGGGACAGATACGCAGTATTTT
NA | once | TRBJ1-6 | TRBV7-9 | CASSFGGRDNSPLHF | TGTGCCAGCAGCTTTGGGGGTAGAGATAATTCACCCCTCCACTTT
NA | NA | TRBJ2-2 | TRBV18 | CASSPREGTGELFF | TGTGCCAGCTCACCCAGGGAAGGCACCGGGGAGCTGTTTTTT
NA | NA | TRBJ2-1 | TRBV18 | CASSPPTSTTPYNEQFF | TGTGCCAGCTCACCTCCAACTAGCACGACCCCCTACAATGAGCAGTTCTTC
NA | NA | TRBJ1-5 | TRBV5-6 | CASSLDANQPQHF | TGTGCCAGCAGCTTGGATGCAAATCAGCCCCAGCATTTT
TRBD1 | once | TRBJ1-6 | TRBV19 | CASSIDRGPANSPLHF | TGTGCCAGTAGTATTGACAGGGGGCCCGCCAATTCACCCCTCCACTTT
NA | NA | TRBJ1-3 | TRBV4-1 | CASSPTTAGSGNTIYF | TGCGCCAGCAGTCCCACGACAGCGGGCTCTGGAAACACCATATATTTT
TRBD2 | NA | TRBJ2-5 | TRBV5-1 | CASSSGLAGGRGETQYF | TGCGCCAGCAGCTCCGGACTAGCGGGAGGACGAGGAGAGACCCAGTACTTC
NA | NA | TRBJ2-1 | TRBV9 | CASSAPEAGRGNEQFF | TGTGCCAGCAGCGCCCCTGAGGCAGGGAGGGGGAATGAGCAGTTCTTC
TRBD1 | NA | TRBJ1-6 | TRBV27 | CASSVQGMGNSPLHF | TGTGCCAGCAGCGTACAGGGGATGGGAAATTCACCCCTCCACTTT
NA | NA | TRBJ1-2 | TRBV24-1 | CATDSLGYGYTF | TGTGCCACCGACAGCCTGGGCTATGGCTACACCTTC
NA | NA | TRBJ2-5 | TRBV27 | CASSLSINVETQYF | TGTGCCAGCAGTTTATCGATAAATGTGGAGACCCAGTACTTC
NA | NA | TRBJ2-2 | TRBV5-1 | CASSLGASGTGELFF | TGCGCCAGCAGCTTGGGGGCCTCGGGCACCGGGGAGCTGTTTTTT
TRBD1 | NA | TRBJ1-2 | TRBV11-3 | CASSLAFRGRFPGGYGYTF | TGTGCCAGCAGCTTAGCTTTTAGGGGGCGATTCCCCGGCGGCTATGGCTACACCTTC
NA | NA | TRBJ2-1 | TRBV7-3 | CASSEMGGSYNEQFF | TGTGCCAGCAGCGAGATGGGGGGCTCCTACAATGAGCAGTTCTTC
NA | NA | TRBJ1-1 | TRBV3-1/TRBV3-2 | CASSQDIGEGTEAFF | TGTGCCAGCAGCCAAGATATCGGGGAAGGAACTGAAGCTTTCTTT
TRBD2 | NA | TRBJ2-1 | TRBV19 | CATTRIAGIIREQFF | TGTGCCACCACCCGGATAGCGGGAATCATCCGGGAGCAGTTCTTC
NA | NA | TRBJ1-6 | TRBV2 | CASRRYNSPLHF | TGTGCCAGCAGGCGGTATAATTCACCCCTCCACTTT
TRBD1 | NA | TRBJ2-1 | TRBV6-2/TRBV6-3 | CASSLRTGRAPYNEQFF | TGTGCCAGCAGTTTGCGGACAGGGCGGGCTCCTTACAATGAGCAGTTCTTC
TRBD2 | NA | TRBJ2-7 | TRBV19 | CASRGTPDRGGEQYF | TGTGCCAGTAGGGGTACTCCCGACCGGGGGGGCGAGCAGTACTTC
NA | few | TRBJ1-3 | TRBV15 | CATSSPGRGKNTIYF | TGTGCCACCAGCTCCCCAGGTCGAGGGAAAAACACCATATATTTT
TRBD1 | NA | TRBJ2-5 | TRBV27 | CASSRDRVMETQYF | TGTGCCAGCAGTCGGGACAGGGTAATGGAGACCCAGTACTTC
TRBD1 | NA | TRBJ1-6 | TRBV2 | CASSEQGGVGSPLHF | TGTGCCAGCAGTGAACAGGGGGGGGTAGGTTCACCCCTCCACTTT
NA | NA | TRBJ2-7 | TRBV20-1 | CSALSGYEQYF | TGCAGTGCGCTGAGCGGCTACGAGCAGTACTTC
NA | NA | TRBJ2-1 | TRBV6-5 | CASSYSEGKQFF | TGTGCCAGCAGTTACTCCGAGGGAAAGCAGTTCTTC
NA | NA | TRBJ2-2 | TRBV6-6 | CASSKTMGELFF | TGTGCCAGCAGTAAGACGATGGGGGAGCTGTTTTTT
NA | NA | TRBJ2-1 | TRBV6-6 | CASMSGGSYNEQFF | TGTGCCAGCATGAGTGGAGGCTCCTACAATGAGCAGTTCTTC
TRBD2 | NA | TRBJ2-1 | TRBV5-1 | CASKLAGGPGSYNEQFF | TGCGCCAGCAAACTAGCGGGAGGGCCGGGCTCCTACAATGAGCAGTTCTTC
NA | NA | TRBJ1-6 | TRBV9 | CASSVGGGSPLHF | TGTGCCAGCAGCGTGGGAGGGGGTTCACCCCTCCACTTT
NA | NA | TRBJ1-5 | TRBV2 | CASSVGGLNQPQHF | TGTGCCAGCAGTGTAGGGGGACTCAATCAGCCCCAGCATTTT